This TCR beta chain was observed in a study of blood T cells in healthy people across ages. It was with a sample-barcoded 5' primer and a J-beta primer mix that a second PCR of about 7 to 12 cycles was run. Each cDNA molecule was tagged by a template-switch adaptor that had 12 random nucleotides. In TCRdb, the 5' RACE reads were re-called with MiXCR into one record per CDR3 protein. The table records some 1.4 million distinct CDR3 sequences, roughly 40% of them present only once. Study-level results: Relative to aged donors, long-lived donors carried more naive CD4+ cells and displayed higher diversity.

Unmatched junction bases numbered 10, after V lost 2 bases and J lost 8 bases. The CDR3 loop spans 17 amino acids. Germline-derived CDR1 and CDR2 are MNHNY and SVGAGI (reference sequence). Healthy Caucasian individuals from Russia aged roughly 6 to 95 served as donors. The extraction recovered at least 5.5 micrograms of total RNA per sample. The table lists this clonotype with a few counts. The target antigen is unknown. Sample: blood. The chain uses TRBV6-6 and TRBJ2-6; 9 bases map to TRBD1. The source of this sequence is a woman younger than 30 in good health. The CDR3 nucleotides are TGTGCCAGCAGTTACGTCCTATTCGGGACAGGGTCCAACGTCCTGACTTTC. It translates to CASSYVLFGTGSNVLTF.